This TCR beta chain is drawn from a study of blood T cells in healthy people across ages. This clonotype was recorded only once. Its antigen is unknown. General study points: Relative to aged donors, long-lived donors carried more naive CD4+ cells and displayed higher diversity. Age showed a roughly linear inverse relationship with TCR beta diversity per million T cells.

The CDR3 sequence is 13 residues long. The germline V gene has CDR1 SGHRS and CDR2 YFSETQ. Between the trimmed V and J ends, which lost 6 bases and 6 bases, there was a span of 13 bases. Then a second PCR, running roughly 7 to 11 cycles, was carried out with a sample-barcoded 5' primer and a J-beta primer mix. A template-switch adaptor containing 12 random nucleotides labeled each cDNA molecule. Sequencing of every sample gave 2.5 million or more CDR3-containing paired-end reads. TCRdb reanalysed the 5' RACE reads using MiXCR and keeps one entry per CDR3 protein. The sample contains hundreds of thousands of distinct CDR3 sequences, 45% to 60% of which appear only once.

The receptor was isolated from a woman of 80 years or more in good health. Material: blood. V usage is TRBV5-1 and J usage is TRBJ2-1, with no clear D. The CDR3 region is CASTERSLNEQFF. The CDR3 DNA reads TGCGCCAGCACTGAGAGGAGTCTCAATGAGCAGTTCTTC.